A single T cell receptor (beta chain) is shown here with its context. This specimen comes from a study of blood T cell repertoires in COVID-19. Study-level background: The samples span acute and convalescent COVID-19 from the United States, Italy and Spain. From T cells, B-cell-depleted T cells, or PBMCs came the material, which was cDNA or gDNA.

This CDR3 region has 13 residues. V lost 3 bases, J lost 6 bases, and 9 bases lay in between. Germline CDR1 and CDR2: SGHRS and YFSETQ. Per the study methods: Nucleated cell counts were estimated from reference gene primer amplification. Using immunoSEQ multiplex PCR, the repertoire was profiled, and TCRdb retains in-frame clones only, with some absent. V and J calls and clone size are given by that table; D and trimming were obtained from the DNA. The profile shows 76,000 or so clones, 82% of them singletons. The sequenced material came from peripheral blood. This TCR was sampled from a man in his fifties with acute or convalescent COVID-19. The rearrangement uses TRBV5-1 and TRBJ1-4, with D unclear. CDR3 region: CASSSPSDEKLFF. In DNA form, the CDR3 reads TGCGCCAGCAGCTCTCCATCGGATGAAAAACTGTTTTTT.